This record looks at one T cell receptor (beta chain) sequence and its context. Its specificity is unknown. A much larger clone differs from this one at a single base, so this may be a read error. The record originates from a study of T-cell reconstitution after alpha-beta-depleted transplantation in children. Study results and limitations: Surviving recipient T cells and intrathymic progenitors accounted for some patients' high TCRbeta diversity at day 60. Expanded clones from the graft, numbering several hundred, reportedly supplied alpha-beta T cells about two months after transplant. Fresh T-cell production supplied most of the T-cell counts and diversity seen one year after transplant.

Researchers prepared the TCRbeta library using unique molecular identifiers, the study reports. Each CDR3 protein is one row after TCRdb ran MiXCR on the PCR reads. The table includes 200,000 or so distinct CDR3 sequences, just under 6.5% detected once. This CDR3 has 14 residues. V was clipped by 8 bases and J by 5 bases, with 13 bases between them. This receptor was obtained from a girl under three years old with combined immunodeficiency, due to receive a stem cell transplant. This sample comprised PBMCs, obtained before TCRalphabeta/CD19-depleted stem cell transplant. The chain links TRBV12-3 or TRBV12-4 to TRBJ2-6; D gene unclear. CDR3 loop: CASQVGSRANVLTF. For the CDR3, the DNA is TGTGCCAGCCAAGTGGGATCTAGGGCCAACGTCCTGACTTTC.